The source of this T cell receptor beta chain is a study of blood T cell repertoires in COVID-19. Libraries were prepared by immunoSEQ multiplex PCR; TCRdb keeps only in-frame clonotypes and omits some of them. The profile shows hundreds of thousands of clones, roughly 90% of them singletons. Trimming took off 8 bases at V and 0 bases at J, with 4 bases between the two ends. CDR3 length equals 11 residues. The germline gives CDR1 ENHRY, CDR2 SYGVKD. The specimen sequenced was peripheral blood. This chain links TRBV10-3 with TRBJ2-5; D unclear. The source of this sequence is a woman in her fifties or sixties with COVID-19, enrolled during active disease. CDR3 amino acids: CAIADQETQYF. The CDR3 bases are TGTGCCATCGCAGACCAAGAGACCCAGTACTTC.